This T cell receptor beta chain was obtained from a study of cytomegalovirus exposure and HLA in healthy donors. CDR3 length: 13 amino acids. From germline, CDR1 is LGHNA and CDR2 YSLEER. Deletions cut 0 bases from V and 8 bases from J, with 10 bases between. Data came from immunoSEQ multiplex PCR; TCRdb stores just in-frame clones and leaves some out. The table includes approximately 170,000 clones, around four fifths detected once. This clone was seen just once. Sample: PBMCs. The rearrangement links TRBV4-3 to TRBJ1-1; D possibly corresponds to TRBD1 (5 bases). The receptor comes from a man aged 30 to 45 in good health and CMV-seropositive. CDR3 DNA: TGCGCCAGCAGCCAAGACAGGAAGGGGGAAGCTTTCTTT. Protein sequence: CASSQDRKGEAFF.